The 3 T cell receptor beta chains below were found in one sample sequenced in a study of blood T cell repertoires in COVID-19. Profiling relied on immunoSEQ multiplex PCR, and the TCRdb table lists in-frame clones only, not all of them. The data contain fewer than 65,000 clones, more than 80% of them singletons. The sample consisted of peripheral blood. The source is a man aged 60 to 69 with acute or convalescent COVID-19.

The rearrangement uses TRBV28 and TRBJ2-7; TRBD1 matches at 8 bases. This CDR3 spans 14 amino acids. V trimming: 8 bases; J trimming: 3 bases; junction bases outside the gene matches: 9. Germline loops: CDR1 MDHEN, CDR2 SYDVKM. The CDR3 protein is CASSLQGVFYEQYF. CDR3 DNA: TGTGCCAGCTCGTTACAGGGGGTATTCTACGAGCAGTACTTC.

The CDR3 DNA follows: TGTGCCAGCAGTGTCCGGACAGAGAATTCACCCCTCCACTTT. Protein sequence: CASSVRTENSPLHF. The chain uses TRBV2 and TRBJ1-6; D perhaps matches TRBD1 (6 bases). Germline CDR1 and CDR2: SNHLY and FYNNEI. Trimming took 4 bases from V and 7 from J, leaving 11 bases between them. The CDR3 is 14 amino acids.

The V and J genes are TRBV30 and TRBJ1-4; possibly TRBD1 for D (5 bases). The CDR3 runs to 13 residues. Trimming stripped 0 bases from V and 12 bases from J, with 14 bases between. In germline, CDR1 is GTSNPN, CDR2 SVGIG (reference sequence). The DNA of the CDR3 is TGTGCCTGGAGTGTACGGGGGTGGGAGCAACTGTTTTTT. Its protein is CAWSVRGWEQLFF.